A selection of T cell receptor beta chains follows, all from one sample in a study of blood T cell repertoires in COVID-19. Profiled with immunoSEQ multiplex PCR; TCRdb holds only in-frame clones, not every one. The sample records fewer than 180,000 clones, approximately 88% being singletons. The sequenced material came from peripheral blood. The receptors derive from a man in his 70s with acute or convalescent COVID-19. The conserved cysteine and the conserved F or W are not part of the CDR3 here.

j_call: TRBJ2-7
v_call: TRBV29-1
cdr3_aa: SVIRREGYEQY

j_call: TRBJ2-7
v_call: TRBV3-1/TRBV3-2
cdr3_aa: ASSRRTGPDEQY

j_call: TRBJ2-7
v_call: TRBV9
cdr3_aa: ASSVGGTLEGEQY

j_call: TRBJ1-6
v_call: TRBV5-1
cdr3_aa: ASSFGQSSYNSPLH

j_call: TRBJ2-1
v_call: TRBV6-6
cdr3_aa: ASSLQGISYNEQF

j_call: TRBJ1-1
v_call: TRBV7-2
cdr3_aa: ASSRGQGNTEAF

j_call: TRBJ2-7
v_call: TRBV5-1
cdr3_aa: ASSPDRYPYEQY

j_call: TRBJ2-1
v_call: TRBV6-1
cdr3_aa: ASSEARSREQF

j_call: TRBJ2-3
v_call: TRBV3-1/TRBV3-2
cdr3_aa: ASSQGTSGGNTQY

j_call: TRBJ1-5
v_call: TRBV28
cdr3_aa: ASRTNAQGRGNQPQH

j_call: TRBJ2-5
v_call: TRBV9
cdr3_aa: ASSGGGSKQETQY

j_call: TRBJ2-5
v_call: TRBV3-1/TRBV3-2
cdr3_aa: ASSQVLAGGPYEETQY

j_call: TRBJ1-2
v_call: TRBV9
cdr3_aa: ASSVGEGGLSYGYT

j_call: TRBJ1-6
v_call: TRBV4-2
cdr3_aa: ASSQEGTGNNSPLH

j_call: TRBJ2-1
v_call: TRBV27
cdr3_aa: ASSSHPTSGAYNEQF

j_call: TRBJ1-2
v_call: TRBV6-5
cdr3_aa: ASSYGQGLGGYT

j_call: TRBJ1-6
v_call: TRBV5-4
cdr3_aa: ASSFYGSTKNSPLH

j_call: TRBJ2-5
v_call: TRBV30
cdr3_aa: AWSKLAGIRETQY

j_call: TRBJ2-2
v_call: TRBV5-1
cdr3_aa: ASSLSGGETTGELF

j_call: TRBJ1-6
v_call: TRBV18
cdr3_aa: ASSMNRGDNSPLH

j_call: TRBJ2-3
v_call: TRBV19
cdr3_aa: ASSSEEDTQY

j_call: TRBJ2-1
v_call: TRBV12-3/TRBV12-4
cdr3_aa: ASLYRGEQF

j_call: TRBJ2-5
v_call: TRBV5-4
cdr3_aa: ASSDEGGETQY

j_call: TRBJ1-2
v_call: TRBV30
cdr3_aa: AWTAQAYGYT

j_call: TRBJ1-2
v_call: TRBV29-1
cdr3_aa: SVELSGALRGGYT

j_call: TRBJ1-4
v_call: TRBV6-5
cdr3_aa: ASRAGPLGEKLF

j_call: TRBJ1-4
v_call: TRBV4-1
cdr3_aa: ASSQDPHTLTGSANEKLF

j_call: TRBJ1-2
v_call: TRBV30
cdr3_aa: AWSVGGALAGYT

j_call: TRBJ2-7
v_call: TRBV4-1
cdr3_aa: ASSQRPDSSYEQY

j_call: TRBJ2-3
v_call: TRBV18
cdr3_aa: ASSPRRQKGNSTDTQY

j_call: TRBJ2-1
v_call: TRBV7-8
cdr3_aa: ASSLRPTSGGFSYNEQF

j_call: TRBJ1-2
v_call: TRBV2
cdr3_aa: ASSGWSGPLNYGYT

j_call: TRBJ1-3
v_call: TRBV6-7
cdr3_aa: ATARNSGNTIY

j_call: TRBJ1-2
v_call: TRBV2
cdr3_aa: ASSERQGGYGYT

j_call: TRBJ2-5
v_call: TRBV10-3
cdr3_aa: AISESGPSGTQY

j_call: TRBJ1-4
v_call: TRBV5-1
cdr3_aa: ASSPEREGEKLF

j_call: TRBJ2-1
v_call: TRBV5-1
cdr3_aa: ASSLAATSGREQF

j_call: TRBJ2-5
v_call: TRBV4-2
cdr3_aa: ASSLSRGTPQETQY

j_call: TRBJ2-1
v_call: TRBV5-1
cdr3_aa: ASSLTGTGGRRRWDNEQF

j_call: TRBJ2-3
v_call: TRBV7-2
cdr3_aa: ASSLVGGSSTDTQY

j_call: TRBJ1-4
v_call: TRBV19
cdr3_aa: ASSMTGSTNEKLF

j_call: TRBJ2-1
v_call: TRBV7-7
cdr3_aa: ASSLAAGGRAYNEQF

j_call: TRBJ2-3
v_call: TRBV19
cdr3_aa: ASSDTLSTDTQY

j_call: TRBJ1-1
v_call: TRBV2
cdr3_aa: ASSELDTEAF

j_call: TRBJ1-2
v_call: TRBV3-1/TRBV3-2
cdr3_aa: ASSQWQAGGYT

j_call: TRBJ2-1
v_call: TRBV4-2
cdr3_aa: ASSQETSGGASYNEQF

j_call: TRBJ1-1
v_call: TRBV7-8
cdr3_aa: ASSARVGAGVTEAF

j_call: TRBJ2-5
v_call: TRBV5-1
cdr3_aa: ASSVGTEQETQY

j_call: TRBJ1-3
v_call: TRBV5-1
cdr3_aa: ASSLSGTGPSSGNTIY

j_call: TRBJ2-7
v_call: TRBV28
cdr3_aa: ASSFHRGASEQY

j_call: TRBJ2-5
v_call: TRBV28
cdr3_aa: ASSWALAGKETQY

j_call: TRBJ1-5
v_call: TRBV28
cdr3_aa: ATIRQGGNQPQH

j_call: TRBJ2-2
v_call: TRBV9
cdr3_aa: ASSVAGRRARELF

j_call: TRBJ2-7
v_call: TRBV5-1
cdr3_aa: ASSLVSGTGYEQY

j_call: TRBJ2-1
v_call: TRBV3-1/TRBV3-2
cdr3_aa: ASSQEGLAGNYNEQF

j_call: TRBJ1-1
v_call: TRBV5-1
cdr3_aa: ASTQGMNTEAF

j_call: TRBJ1-3
v_call: TRBV3-1/TRBV3-2
cdr3_aa: ASSRGTTSGNTIY

j_call: TRBJ1-5
v_call: TRBV6-6
cdr3_aa: ASSGQGGQPQH

j_call: TRBJ1-2
v_call: TRBV19
cdr3_aa: ASRRGTNYGYT